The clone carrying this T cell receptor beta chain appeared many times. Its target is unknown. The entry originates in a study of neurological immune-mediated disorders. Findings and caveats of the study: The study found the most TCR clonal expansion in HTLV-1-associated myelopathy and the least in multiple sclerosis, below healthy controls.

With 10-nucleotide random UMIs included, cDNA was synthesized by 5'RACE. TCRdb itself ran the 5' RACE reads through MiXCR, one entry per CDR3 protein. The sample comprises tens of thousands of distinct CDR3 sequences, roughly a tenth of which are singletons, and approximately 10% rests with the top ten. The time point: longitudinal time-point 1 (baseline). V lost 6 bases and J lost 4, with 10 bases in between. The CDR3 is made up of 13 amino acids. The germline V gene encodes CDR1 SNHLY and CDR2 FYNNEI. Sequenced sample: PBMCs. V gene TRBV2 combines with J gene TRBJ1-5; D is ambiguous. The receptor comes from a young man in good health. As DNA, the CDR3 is TGTGCCAGCAGAGGATGGGAAAATCAGCCCCAGCATTTT. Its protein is CASRGWENQPQHF.